Listed below are T cell receptor beta chains from one sample, sequenced in a study of blood T cell repertoires in COVID-19. Data came from immunoSEQ multiplex PCR; TCRdb stores just in-frame clones and leaves some out. This sample yields under 250,000 clones, of which roughly 80% are seen a single time; roughly 10% belongs to the top ten. The sample comprised peripheral blood. The receptors originated from a man of 80 years or more with acute or convalescent COVID-19. Each CDR3 is given with its conserved first and last residue. The D gene is left open where the match is weak. Expanded clones are given a class, and other clones once, few, many or no size at all.

v_gene,j_gene,d_gene,abundance,CDR3nt,CDR3aa
TRBV2,TRBJ2-2,TRBD1,.,TGTGCCAGCACTAACAGGGGGCGCCGCGGGAGCGGGGAGCTGTTTTTT,CASTNRGRRGSGELFF
TRBV6-4,TRBJ1-5,.,.,TGTGCCAGCAGTGACGCAGGGTCCCCGAATCAGCCCCAGCATTTT,CASSDAGSPNQPQHF
TRBV3-1/TRBV3-2,TRBJ1-1,.,.,TGTGCCAGCAGCCCCCACAAGGGGTTTGAAGCTGAAGCTTTCTTT,CASSPHKGFEAEAFF
TRBV7-2,TRBJ1-2,.,once,TGTGCCAGCAGCTTAAGGACGGGAGCTAACTATGGCTACACCTTC,CASSLRTGANYGYTF
TRBV3-1/TRBV3-2,TRBJ2-7,.,once,TGTGCCAGCAGCCAAGATGTGGGCAGATACTACGAGCAGTACTTC,CASSQDVGRYYEQYF
TRBV13,TRBJ1-1,.,.,TGTGCCAGCAGCCCCCAGAATACATATACCCACACTGAAGCTTTCTTT,CASSPQNTYTHTEAFF
TRBV3-1/TRBV3-2,TRBJ2-7,.,.,TGTGCCAGCAGCGGTCGTACGGGTACCAACGAGCAGTACTTC,CASSGRTGTNEQYF
TRBV2,TRBJ1-3,TRBD1,.,TGTGCCAGCAGCCGGGACAGAATCTCTGGAAACACCATATATTTT,CASSRDRISGNTIYF
TRBV4-1,TRBJ2-7,.,.,TGCGCCAGCAGCCAAGATCGGACAGCTGTCTCCTACGAGCAGTACTTC,CASSQDRTAVSYEQYF
TRBV19,TRBJ2-2,TRBD2,.,TGTGCCAGTAGTAAGGAATTGTCGGGACTAGCGGTAGACACCGGGGAGCTGTTTTTT,CASSKELSGLAVDTGELFF
TRBV5-1,TRBJ2-3,TRBD1,.,TGCGCCAGCAGCTTGCCAGGGGGCCCCACAGATACGCAGTATTTT,CASSLPGGPTDTQYF
TRBV7-2,TRBJ1-2,TRBD1,.,TGTGCCAGCACCTCAGGACAGGGAACTAACGGCTACACCTTC,CASTSGQGTNGYTF
TRBV13,TRBJ2-2,TRBD2,.,TGTGCCAGCAGCTTACCGACTAGCGTGGGTGCCGGGGAGCTGTTTTTT,CASSLPTSVGAGELFF
TRBV5-1,TRBJ2-3,TRBD2,.,TGCGCCAGCAGCGAAACTAGCGGGGGGCCTAACGTGGATACGCAGTATTTT,CASSETSGGPNVDTQYF
TRBV19,TRBJ2-7,.,.,TGTGCCAGTAGTCCCCGGACAGTAAGGTCCCGGGAGCAGTACTTC,CASSPRTVRSREQYF
TRBV7-8,TRBJ1-5,.,.,TGTGCCAGCAGCTTAAATAGAGGTAGCAATCAGCCCCAGCATTTT,CASSLNRGSNQPQHF
TRBV11-2,TRBJ2-7,.,.,TGTGCCAGCAGCTTAAGCGAGAGCGGGCCCGCCTACGAGCAGTACTTC,CASSLSESGPAYEQYF
TRBV2,TRBJ1-5,.,once,TGTGCCAGCACCGACAGATACAATCAGCCCCAGCATTTT,CASTDRYNQPQHF
TRBV5-1,TRBJ1-2,TRBD1,.,TGCGCCAGCAGCTTCGGGGACAGGGGCGACGGCTACACCTTC,CASSFGDRGDGYTF
TRBV18,TRBJ1-5,TRBD1,.,TGTGCCAGCTCCCCGACAGGGGAGGGTCAGCCCCAGCATTTT,CASSPTGEGQPQHF
TRBV2,TRBJ2-1,TRBD1,.,TGTGCCAGCAGTGCCGGGGGGACAGGGAGGGCAGTCTTC,CASSAGGTGRAVF
TRBV18,TRBJ2-5,TRBD2,.,TGTGCCAGCTCACCACAGTACGCTAGCGGGGGGCAAGAGACCCAGTACTTC,CASSPQYASGGQETQYF
TRBV28,TRBJ1-2,.,.,TGTGCCAGCAGTCCATTACGGGACAAAGAAAGGGGCTACACCTTC,CASSPLRDKERGYTF
TRBV6-5,TRBJ1-3,.,.,TGTGCCTCCCAAATGGGGCAGCGGGACACCATATATTTT,CASQMGQRDTIYF
TRBV18,TRBJ1-5,TRBD1,.,TGTGCCAGCTCACCAGGCGACAGGGGTCTCCCAGGTCAGCCCCAGCATTTT,CASSPGDRGLPGQPQHF
TRBV5-6,TRBJ1-5,.,.,TGTGCCAGCAGCTTGTTGAGACATTCAACCCCTCAGCCCCAGCATTTT,CASSLLRHSTPQPQHF
TRBV6-5,TRBJ2-2,.,.,TGTGCCAGCAAGTTGAGAATGGCGAACACCGGGGAGCTGTTTTTT,CASKLRMANTGELFF
TRBV7-9,TRBJ1-3,TRBD1,.,TGTGCCAGCAGCCCCCGGACAGGGCCCTCTGGAAACACCATATATTTT,CASSPRTGPSGNTIYF
TRBV6-1,TRBJ2-3,.,.,TGTGCCAGCAGTGAAAATCCAGGCCCCACAGATACGCAGTATTTT,CASSENPGPTDTQYF
TRBV5-5,TRBJ1-4,.,.,TGTGCCAGCAGCTTGTGGGACTGGGATAATGAAAAACTGTTTTTT,CASSLWDWDNEKLFF
TRBV13,TRBJ2-3,TRBD1,once,TGTGCCAGCAGCTTAGGGACAGGGGGACACACCTTTACGCAGTATTTT,CASSLGTGGHTFTQYF
TRBV4-2,TRBJ1-3,.,.,TGTGCCAGCAGCCCCACCTCCGTAGACTCTGGAAACACCATATATTTT,CASSPTSVDSGNTIYF
TRBV14,TRBJ2-7,.,.,TGTGCCAGCAGCCAAGATAAGTGGGGGGTGGAAAACTACGAGCAGTACTTC,CASSQDKWGVENYEQYF
TRBV4-2,TRBJ2-2,TRBD1,once,TGTGCCAGCAGCCAATGGGACAGGGAACAAGGCGGGGAGCTGTTTTTT,CASSQWDREQGGELFF
TRBV24-1,TRBJ1-2,TRBD1,.,TGTGCCACCAGTGATTACACAGGGGGTAGTGGCTACACCTTC,CATSDYTGGSGYTF
TRBV2,TRBJ1-2,.,.,TGTGCCAGCAGCGGTGTCTTTAACTATGGCTACACCTTC,CASSGVFNYGYTF
TRBV30,TRBJ1-3,.,once,TGTGCCTGGGGTAGTGGGAGAACCACGGGACATGGAAACACCATATATTTT,CAWGSGRTTGHGNTIYF
TRBV19,TRBJ2-5,.,.,TGTGCCAGTAGTAATACAGATTTCCAAGAGACCCAGTACTTC,CASSNTDFQETQYF
TRBV7-3,TRBJ2-1,TRBD2,.,TGTGCCAGCAGCTCTAGCGGGGGAGGATCAAATGAGCAGTTCTTC,CASSSSGGGSNEQFF
TRBV27,TRBJ2-2,TRBD1,.,TGTGCCAGCAGCTATTACAGGGGGCGAACCGGGGAGCTGTTTTTT,CASSYYRGRTGELFF
TRBV30,TRBJ1-5,TRBD1,once,TGTGCCTGGGTGGACAGGGCCTTCCAAAATCAGCCCCAGCATTTT,CAWVDRAFQNQPQHF
TRBV28,TRBJ1-4,.,.,TGTGCCAGCAGTTTATCTACAGGGTTAGCTAATGAAAAACTGTTTTTT,CASSLSTGLANEKLFF
TRBV24-1,TRBJ2-4,.,.,TGTGCCACCAGTGAGGCAGGGCCCATTCAGTACTTC,CATSEAGPIQYF
TRBV24-1,TRBJ2-2,TRBD1,.,TGTGCCACCAGTGATTTCACCCGAACAGGGGGTCCCGGGGAGCTGTTTTTT,CATSDFTRTGGPGELFF
TRBV19,TRBJ1-5,TRBD1,.,TGTGCCAGTAGTCCCCAGACAGGGCTCGGCAATCAGCCCCAGCATTTT,CASSPQTGLGNQPQHF
TRBV5-4,TRBJ2-1,.,.,TGTGCCAGCAGCTTGGACATAGCGCCCTACAATGAGCAGTTCTTC,CASSLDIAPYNEQFF
TRBV27,TRBJ2-7,.,.,TGTGCCAGCAGCGACAGGAACGAGCAGTACTTC,CASSDRNEQYF
TRBV28,TRBJ1-1,TRBD1,.,TGTGCCAGCAGTTTATCGGGCAGGGGGATCCCTGAAGCTTTCTTT,CASSLSGRGIPEAFF
TRBV19,TRBJ1-1,TRBD1,.,TGTGCCACTCGACAGGGAATATTTCGGAACACTGAAGCTTTCTTT,CATRQGIFRNTEAFF
TRBV12-3/TRBV12-4,TRBJ1-6,.,.,TGTGCCAGCAGTGACGTGGTAGCGCCCCTCCACTTT,CASSDVVAPLHF
TRBV18,TRBJ1-2,TRBD1,.,TGTGCCAGCTCACCGTTCGGGACAGGCGTTAACTATGGCTACACCTTC,CASSPFGTGVNYGYTF
TRBV18,TRBJ2-2,.,.,TGTGCCAGCTCACCCCTTTTGGAGGCCGGGGAGCTGTTTTTT,CASSPLLEAGELFF
TRBV28,TRBJ2-3,.,once,TGTGCCAGCAGTTTATTAAGGGGTACCACAGATACGCAGTATTTT,CASSLLRGTTDTQYF
TRBV2,TRBJ2-7,.,once,TGTGCCAGCAGTGGGCAGATCTTACCCTCCTACGAGCAGTACTTC,CASSGQILPSYEQYF
TRBV12-3/TRBV12-4,TRBJ1-1,TRBD1,.,TGTGCCAGCAGCTACGACAGGGCGCAAGCTTTCTTT,CASSYDRAQAFF
TRBV6-8,TRBJ2-7,TRBD1,.,TGTGCCAGCAGCCGTCCTGACAGGGCCGAGCAGTACTTC,CASSRPDRAEQYF
TRBV5-1,TRBJ2-1,.,.,TGCGCCAGCAGCGTCCGGGACTCCGGTGAGGAGCAGTTCTTC,CASSVRDSGEEQFF
TRBV5-3,TRBJ1-2,TRBD1,once,TGTGCCAGAAGCTCACTTTCCGGGACAGGGGATGGCTACACCTTC,CARSSLSGTGDGYTF
TRBV7-7,TRBJ2-1,.,once,TGTGCCAGCAGCTTACGTTGGGAGTCCTACAATGAGCAGTTCTTC,CASSLRWESYNEQFF